This TCR beta chain was identified in a study of CD4 and CD8 cells across lung adenocarcinoma regions. This CDR3 comprises 17 residues. Trimming cost V 4 bases and J 1 base; bases outside gene matches: 9. Looked up from germline, CDR1 is MNHEY and CDR2 is SMNVEV (reference sequence). TCRdb independently ran MiXCR on the PCR reads; one entry per CDR3 protein. Of 7,500 to 8,500 distinct CDR3 sequences in the sample, approximately 45% were seen once. This clonotype is large (0.1 to 1%) in the sample. Donors had localized lung adenocarcinoma, a non-small cell lung cancer. The specimen sequenced was CD4+ T cells from the margin of a lung tumor. The chain combines TRBV27 with TRBJ2-1, with 8 nucleotides matching TRBD2. The TCR sequence derives from a male donor with lung adenocarcinoma. The CD4 and CD8 labels of this study may be unreliable. As DNA, the CDR3 is TGTGCCAGCAGTTGGTTGACCGGCGGGAGGTCCTACAATGAGCAGTTCTTC. Protein sequence: CASSWLTGGRSYNEQFF.